Listed below are T cell receptor beta chains from one sample, sequenced in a study of radiotherapy plus CTLA-4 blockade in lung cancer. Data came from immunoSEQ multiplex PCR; TCRdb stores just in-frame clones and leaves some out. The data contain 30,000 or so clones, around 80% of them seen just once; the ten biggest clones take up roughly 7.4%. Sample: peripheral blood, taken from a patient treated with radiotherapy plus ipilimumab. These TCRs come from a human donor with non-small cell lung cancer who had stable disease on radiotherapy plus ipilimumab. CDR3s include the opening cysteine and the closing phenylalanine or tryptophan. Fields, in order: V gene, J gene, CDR3 protein.

V: TRBV9; J: TRBJ2-5; CDR3: CASRVTGGHTNQETQYF
V: TRBV25-1; J: TRBJ2-7; CDR3: CASSEVYEQYF
V: TRBV4-2; J: TRBJ1-4; CDR3: CASSQETGAYEKLFF
V: TRBV10-3; J: TRBJ1-5; CDR3: CAISEGGSSNQPQHF
V: TRBV5-4; J: TRBJ1-1; CDR3: CASSSGEFGTEAFF
V: TRBV9; J: TRBJ1-1; CDR3: CASSEAGLNTEAFF
V: TRBV6-5; J: TRBJ1-2; CDR3: CASSEARVGGYTF
V: TRBV6-1; J: TRBJ1-1; CDR3: CASSVQANTEAFF
V: TRBV7-9; J: TRBJ2-1; CDR3: CASSPSGVANEQFF
V: TRBV7-9; J: TRBJ1-5; CDR3: CASSGISGNQPQHF
V: TRBV27; J: TRBJ1-1; CDR3: CASSLGGSGARGTEAFF
V: TRBV6-1; J: TRBJ1-5; CDR3: CASSESDSASEPQHF
V: TRBV7-9; J: TRBJ1-2; CDR3: CASSSTGGEYGYTF
V: TRBV6-5; J: TRBJ2-3; CDR3: CASSAIRGGTQYF
V: TRBV29-1; J: TRBJ1-2; CDR3: CSVGQSGQGAQGYTF
V: TRBV18; J: TRBJ1-5; CDR3: CASSPTGDQPQHF
V: TRBV11-3; J: TRBJ2-2; CDR3: CASSQFSPGHANTGELFF
V: TRBV19; J: TRBJ2-2; CDR3: CASSIPGQGTGELFF
V: TRBV19; J: TRBJ2-2; CDR3: CASSIRDSTNTGELFF
V: TRBV6-9; J: TRBJ1-2; CDR3: CASGLPGQINYGYTF
V: TRBV6-5; J: TRBJ1-5; CDR3: CASSSTAPGYNQPQHF
V: TRBV10-3; J: TRBJ2-6; CDR3: CAISADTGGANVLTF
V: TRBV28; J: TRBJ2-5; CDR3: CASSLLSGQGSETQYF
V: TRBV19; J: TRBJ1-1; CDR3: CASSPTGITEAFF
V: TRBV7-7; J: TRBJ1-6; CDR3: CASSLVAGDNSPLHF
V: TRBV6-5; J: TRBJ1-1; CDR3: CASSYSLTLLNTEAFF
V: TRBV7-2; J: TRBJ1-5; CDR3: CASSSGWNQPQHF
V: TRBV4-1; J: TRBJ2-2; CDR3: CASSHTPGVDTGELFF
V: TRBV10-3; J: TRBJ2-2; CDR3: CATNMGQASFTGELFF
V: TRBV5-4; J: TRBJ2-1; CDR3: CASSPRGGEQFF
V: TRBV14; J: TRBJ1-5; CDR3: CASSQVHSNQPQHF
V: TRBV7-9; J: TRBJ1-5; CDR3: CASSLSWEPQHF
V: TRBV27; J: TRBJ1-2; CDR3: CASSSLGTDYGYTF
V: TRBV7-2; J: TRBJ1-1; CDR3: CASSQQVEAFF
V: TRBV18; J: TRBJ1-6; CDR3: CASSPGLNSPLHF
V: TRBV7-3; J: TRBJ1-4; CDR3: CASSTGIGLEKLFF
V: TRBV6-5; J: TRBJ1-5; CDR3: CASSYSGGGGQPQHF
V: TRBV5-4; J: TRBJ2-5; CDR3: CASSLQGGGETQYF
V: TRBV29-1; J: TRBJ2-2; CDR3: CSVPRYPSGGQRSGELFF
V: TRBV4-1; J: TRBJ1-2; CDR3: CASSQRERGDYGYTF
V: TRBV27; J: TRBJ2-1; CDR3: CASSFPGNEQFF
V: TRBV5-1; J: TRBJ1-4; CDR3: CASSAHRDKSEKLFF
V: TRBV2; J: TRBJ2-3; CDR3: CASSEREKDTQYF
V: TRBV4-1; J: TRBJ2-7; CDR3: CASSGLAVPYEQYF
V: TRBV2; J: TRBJ1-2; CDR3: CASSEDPVANYGYTF
V: TRBV5-8; J: TRBJ1-2; CDR3: CASSMDRSRDMIPGHGYTF